This TCR beta chain stems from a study of blood T cell repertoires in COVID-19. The overall study: Donors in the United States, Italy and Spain gave samples during acute or convalescent COVID-19.

Enrolled during active infection, Seattle patients were then followed longitudinally. TCRdb keeps only in-frame clones here, not all; method: immunoSEQ multiplex PCR. The profile covers tens of thousands of clones, with approximately 81% appearing a single time and more than 15% taken by the ten largest. This CDR3 comprises 15 residues. The V segment lost 5 bases and the J segment 7 bases; nucleotides outside the gene matches: 8. Germline V gene lookup returns CDR1 SGHTA and CDR2 FQGTGA. The clonotype originates from a man in his sixties with COVID-19, enrolled during active disease. Input material: peripheral blood. The chain recombines TRBV7-3 with TRBJ2-2, with 9 bases that match TRBD1. Written as DNA, the CDR3 is TGTGCCAGCAGCGCCCGACAGGGGGAAGTCGGGGAGCTGTTTTTT. This encodes CASSARQGEVGELFF.